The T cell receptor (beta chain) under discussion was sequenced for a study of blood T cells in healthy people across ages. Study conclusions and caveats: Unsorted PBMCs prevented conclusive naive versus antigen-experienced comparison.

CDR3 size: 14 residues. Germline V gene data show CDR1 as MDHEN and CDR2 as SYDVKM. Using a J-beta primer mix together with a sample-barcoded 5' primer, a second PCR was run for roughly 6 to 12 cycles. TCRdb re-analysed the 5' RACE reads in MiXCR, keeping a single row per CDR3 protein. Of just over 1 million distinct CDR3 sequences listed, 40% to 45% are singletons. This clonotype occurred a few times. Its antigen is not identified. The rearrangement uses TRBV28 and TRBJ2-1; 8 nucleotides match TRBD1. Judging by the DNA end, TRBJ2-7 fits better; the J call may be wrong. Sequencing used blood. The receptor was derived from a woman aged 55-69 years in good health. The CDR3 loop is CASSLGRGLYEQYF. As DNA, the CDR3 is TGTGCCAGCAGTTTAGGCAGGGGGCTTTACGAGCAGTACTTC.